This T cell receptor (beta chain) was captured by sequencing in a study of molecular identifiers for immune sequencing clone quantification. Study-wide background: Replicates split RNA from around 18,000 or 91,000 naive CD8 cells five ways, and the researchers sequenced four portions.

The authors gated naive CD8 T cells as CD8+CD4-CCR7+CD45RA+ for sorting. For bulk TCR libraries, previously described methods and listed TCR primers were used. MiXCR, run by TCRdb on the PCR reads, gives a single entry per CDR3 protein. The sample lists about 500,000 distinct CDR3 sequences; about 22% were seen once. Study results and limitations: Clones of above 20 RNA copies carried over 98% of effector molecules; in naive cells they carried under 1%.

As for this clonotype: Its antigen is as yet unknown.

The V gene lost 8 bases and the J gene lost 2 bases, with 13 bases spanning the gap. This CDR3 comprises 13 residues. Germline lookup yields CDR1 WNHNN and CDR2 SYGVQD (reference sequence). Sequenced input: naive CD8+ T cells from blood, with Jurkat cell RNA spiked in. The subset is: FACS-sorted CD8+CD4-CCR7+CD45RA+ naive T cells. The V call is TRBV10-1, the J call TRBJ2-7, with a weak D call TRBD1 (5 bases). This TCR was sampled from a human donor in good health. Some libraries in this study had Jurkat cell RNA spiked in. The CDR3 spells CASLTEPPYEQYF. The CDR3 DNA is TGCGCCAGCCTGACAGAGCCCCCCTACGAGCAGTACTTC.